These T cell receptor beta chains were read from a single sample in a study of T-cell memory formation after mild COVID-19. TCRdb called the 5' RACE reads again in MiXCR, with one record for every CDR3 protein. The table lists 210,000 or so distinct CDR3 sequences, 25% to 35% of them singletons. The material sequenced was PBMCs or a T cell subset sorted from them (not recorded which). The receptors originated from an adult woman who had mild COVID-19 (a few samples of this study predate the infection). Cell type and time point are not known. Both conserved end residues are part of each CDR3. Each record gives: clone size, J gene, D gene, V gene, CDR3 length, CDR3 DNA, CDR3 protein. D genes are given only for firm matches. Expanded clones are given a class, and other clones once, few, many or no size at all.

size: NA; J: TRBJ2-5; D: NA; V: TRBV6-5; length: 14; DNA: TGTGCCAGCACTTTAGGGGGAGATTTACAGACCCAGTACTTC; CDR3: CASTLGGDLQTQYF
size: few; J: TRBJ2-5; D: TRBD1; V: TRBV5-1; length: 16; DNA: TGCGCCAGCAGCTCGCAGACAGGGGGCTTTGAAGAGACCCAGTACTTC; CDR3: CASSSQTGGFEETQYF
size: many; J: TRBJ2-7; D: NA; V: TRBV12-2; length: 18; DNA: TGTGCAAGTCGCTTTCAATTTCATCAGGAATTTATCGGTCGGGGTCAGTACTTC; CDR3: CASRFQFHQEFIGRGQYF
size: NA; J: TRBJ1-4; D: TRBD1; V: TRBV30; length: 14; DNA: TGTGCCTGGAGCAGAGGACAGGGGGATTATAAACTGTTTTTT; CDR3: CAWSRGQGDYKLFF
size: NA; J: TRBJ2-1; D: NA; V: TRBV6-4; length: 14; DNA: TGTGCCAGCAGTGAGACAGTGGGTGCCAATGAGCAGTTCTTC; CDR3: CASSETVGANEQFF
size: few; J: TRBJ2-7; D: TRBD1; V: TRBV29-1; length: 16; DNA: TGCAGCGTTGAAGCCTCCCGCGCGGACAGGGTTTACGAGCAGTACTTC; CDR3: CSVEASRADRVYEQYF
size: once; J: TRBJ1-1; D: TRBD1; V: TRBV19; length: 13; DNA: TGTGCCAGTACCTGGGACAGGGTCACTGAAGCTTTCTTT; CDR3: CASTWDRVTEAFF
size: few; J: TRBJ2-1; D: NA; V: TRBV6-6; length: 14; DNA: TGTGCCAGCAGTTACTATGGGGGGAAGGATGAGCAGTTCTTC; CDR3: CASSYYGGKDEQFF
size: NA; J: TRBJ1-1; D: NA; V: TRBV20-1; length: 14; DNA: TGCAGTGCTAGAGATCCCGCTTTGGGCACTGAAGCTTTCTTT; CDR3: CSARDPALGTEAFF
size: NA; J: TRBJ1-2; D: NA; V: TRBV11-2; length: 13; DNA: TGTGCCAGCAGCTTCGAAGAGCTAGGTGGCTACACCTTC; CDR3: CASSFEELGGYTF
size: NA; J: TRBJ2-1; D: TRBD2; V: TRBV3-1; length: 16; DNA: TGTGCCAGCAGCCAACCCCGGACACCCGGGGGGAGTGAGCAGTTCTTC; CDR3: CASSQPRTPGGSEQFF
size: NA; J: TRBJ1-1; D: NA; V: TRBV3-1; length: 13; DNA: TGTGCCAGCAGGCCACTAGGGGTAACTGAAGCTTTCTTT; CDR3: CASRPLGVTEAFF
size: few; J: TRBJ2-1; D: NA; V: TRBV7-2; length: 14; DNA: TGTGCCAGCAGCTCAGGGACTGGGAGTGCAGGGCAGTTCTTC; CDR3: CASSSGTGSAGQFF
size: few; J: TRBJ2-2; D: NA; V: TRBV18; length: 15; DNA: TGTGCCAGCTCACTTCGGACGGCGAACACCGGGGAGCTGTTTTTT; CDR3: CASSLRTANTGELFF
size: few; J: TRBJ2-1; D: NA; V: TRBV6-4; length: 14; DNA: TGTGCCAGCAGTGAGTTTGGGGAGTACAATGAGCAGTTCTTC; CDR3: CASSEFGEYNEQFF
size: many; J: TRBJ2-7; D: TRBD1; V: TRBV5-1; length: 15; DNA: TGCGCCAGCAGCCCGTGGGACAGGGAAATGTACGAGCAGTACTTC; CDR3: CASSPWDREMYEQYF
size: NA; J: TRBJ2-3; D: TRBD2; V: TRBV12-3/TRBV12-4; length: 15; DNA: TGTGCCAGCAGTTGGAGCGGGGACTCCGGAGATACGCAGTATTTT; CDR3: CASSWSGDSGDTQYF
size: NA; J: TRBJ1-4; D: TRBD1; V: TRBV4-3; length: 17; DNA: TGCGCCAGCAGCCCTCTCGCCGGTGGGACAGCAAATGAAAAACTGTTTTTT; CDR3: CASSPLAGGTANEKLFF
size: many; J: TRBJ1-2; D: TRBD1; V: TRBV12-3/TRBV12-4; length: 17; DNA: TGTGCCAGCAGTTTACGACAGGGGGCTACCTCGAACTATGGCTACACCTTC; CDR3: CASSLRQGATSNYGYTF
size: few; J: TRBJ1-1; D: TRBD1; V: TRBV12-3/TRBV12-4; length: 13; DNA: TGTGCCAGCACCGTGGACAGGGGGGACGGAGCTTTCTTT; CDR3: CASTVDRGDGAFF
size: few; J: TRBJ1-1; D: NA; V: TRBV7-9; length: 13; DNA: TGTGCCAGCAGCTTAGCCGATGGGAGTGAAGCTTTCTTT; CDR3: CASSLADGSEAFF
size: few; J: TRBJ1-2; D: TRBD1; V: TRBV5-1; length: 14; DNA: TGCGCCAGCAGCTTGACAGGGGAAGAATATGGCTACACCTTC; CDR3: CASSLTGEEYGYTF
size: NA; J: TRBJ2-7; D: TRBD1; V: TRBV6-5; length: 13; DNA: TGTGCCAGCAGATTCGAGGGGGCCCACGAGCAGTACTTC; CDR3: CASRFEGAHEQYF
size: NA; J: TRBJ1-2; D: TRBD1; V: TRBV24-1; length: 15; DNA: TGTGCCACCAGTGATAACCAACAGGGGAACTATGGCTACACCTTC; CDR3: CATSDNQQGNYGYTF
size: few; J: TRBJ1-2; D: TRBD1; V: TRBV7-9; length: 13; DNA: TGTGCCAGCAGTGTCGACAGGGCAGATGGCTACACCTTC; CDR3: CASSVDRADGYTF
size: few; J: TRBJ2-7; D: NA; V: TRBV21-1; length: 16; DNA: TGTGCCAGCAGCCCTCCTGACAGGCTAGTCCCCTACGAGCAGTACTTC; CDR3: CASSPPDRLVPYEQYF
size: NA; J: TRBJ2-5; D: NA; V: TRBV7-6; length: 15; DNA: TGTGCCAGCAGCTTAGAAGCTTCTAGCGAAGAGACCCAGTACTTC; CDR3: CASSLEASSEETQYF
size: NA; J: TRBJ1-5; D: TRBD1; V: TRBV6-2/TRBV6-3; length: 12; DNA: TGTGCCAGCGCCCGGTTGACAGGGGACCAGCATTTT; CDR3: CASARLTGDQHF
size: few; J: TRBJ1-1; D: NA; V: TRBV4-3; length: 15; DNA: TGCGCCAGCAGCCAAGAATTAGGAGGGAACACTGAAGCTTTCTTT; CDR3: CASSQELGGNTEAFF